The T cell receptor (beta chain) described here comes from a study of cytomegalovirus exposure and HLA in healthy donors. The CDR3 spans 15 residues. V was clipped by 1 base and J by 0 bases, with 7 bases between them. CDR1 and CDR2 (germline): MGHRA, YSYEKL. PCR primers comprised 60 Vbeta and 13 Jbeta primers. TCRdb's copy holds only in-frame clones and misses some; the assay was immunoSEQ multiplex PCR. The sample has over 100,000 clones; roughly two thirds are singletons. The receptor was isolated from a woman aged 25 to 39 in good health and CMV-seronegative. The chain links TRBV4-1 to TRBJ1-3; D possibly corresponds to TRBD1 (5 bases). The sequencing input was PBMCs. In DNA, the CDR3 is TGCGCCAGCAGCCAAGGGGACTACTCTGGAAACACCATATATTTT. Protein sequence: CASSQGDYSGNTIYF.